This T cell receptor beta chain was identified during a study of blood T cell repertoires in COVID-19. At the level of the study: The United States, Italy and Spain supplied acute and convalescent COVID-19 samples.

This CDR3 spans 16 amino acids. V lost 0 bases, J lost 5 bases, and 8 bases stayed unmatched. Germline lookup yields CDR1 SGHRS and CDR2 YFSETQ. In the study's own analysis: Estimates of nucleated cell counts were drawn from the amplification of reference gene primers. Produced via immunoSEQ multiplex PCR; TCRdb's table is partial and in-frame only. The DNA was the basis for D and trimming; V, J and clone size are from that table. The table shows around 270,000 clones, with 88% occurring only once. This sequence originates from a man aged 55-75 years who had recovered from COVID-19. The sample consisted of peripheral blood. This rearrangement joins TRBV5-1 to TRBJ2-3, with 8 bases lining up with TRBD1. The CDR3 reads CASSLAYRGVGDTQYF. DNA for the CDR3: TGCGCCAGCAGCTTGGCCTACAGGGGGGTGGGAGATACGCAGTATTTT.